Following are 14 T cell receptor beta chains from one sample sequenced in a study of radiation and T cells in renal cell carcinoma. Time point of the sample: blood 2 weeks post-SBRT. Treatment given: 15 Gy SBRT to primary tumor, nephrectomy 4 weeks later. Libraries were prepared by immunoSEQ multiplex PCR; TCRdb keeps only in-frame clonotypes and omits some of them. Of tens of thousands of clones listed, roughly 80% are singletons. This specimen consisted of blood, obtained from a patient whose treatment included radiotherapy and nephrectomy. All receptors come from a woman in her seventies with renal cell carcinoma.

The CDR3 sequence is CASADTNTGELFF. The CDR3 DNA reads TGTGCCAGCGCGGACACTAACACCGGGGAGCTGTTTTTT. The chain recombines TRBV19 with TRBJ2-2; TRBD1 is a possible D gene (5 bases). From germline, CDR1 is LNHDA and CDR2 SQIVND (reference sequence). V was clipped by 9 bases and J by 2 bases, with 10 bases between them. CDR3 size: 13 residues.

This clone was observed many times. The rearrangement links TRBV2 to TRBJ2-2; D might be TRBD1 or TRBD2, each matching 5 bases. The CDR3 length is 15 residues. Trimming removed 6 bases from V and 6 bases from J, with 17 bases in between. Germline loops: CDR1 SNHLY, CDR2 FYNNEI. CDR3 amino acids: CASSSGRLAPGELFF. In DNA form, the CDR3 reads TGTGCCAGCAGCTCGGGGCGGTTGGCGCCCGGGGAGCTGTTTTTT.

The chain has TRBV14 and TRBJ2-1, with D possibly matching TRBD2 (6 bases). Germline-derived CDR1 and CDR2 are SGHDN and FVKESK. The CDR3 has 13 amino acids. V lost 4 bases and J lost 7, with 11 bases in between. CDR3 bases: TGTGCCAGCAGCCGGCGTGGGAGGAATGAGCAGTTCTTC. Protein: CASSRRGRNEQFF.

The V gene is TRBV30, the J gene TRBJ2-1; D is undetermined. Germline V CDR1 and CDR2: GTSNPN, SVGIG (reference sequence). There are 11 residues in the CDR3. V was trimmed by 8 bases and J by 1 base, leaving 6 bases between them. The CDR3: CAGLSYNEQFF. CDR3 nucleotides: TGTGCCGGCCTATCCTACAATGAGCAGTTCTTC.

The CDR3 is CASSPRDLNEKLFF. The DNA of the CDR3 is TGTGCCAGCAGCCCCCGGGATTTAAATGAAAAACTGTTTTTT. The chain has TRBV21-1 and TRBJ1-4. TRBV21-1 is classified as a pseudogene. The CDR3 contains 14 residues.

The chain has TRBV9 and TRBJ1-4; D is ambiguous. The germline gives CDR1 SGDLS, CDR2 YYNGEE. V shed 0 bases and J shed 3 bases, with 9 bases lying between them. CDR3 length: 15 residues. CDR3 nucleotides: TGTGCCAGCAGCGTAGGTGGATCCTCTAATGAAAAACTGTTTTTT. Translated: CASSVGGSSNEKLFF.

The V call is TRBV29-1, the J call TRBJ2-1; 10 bases match TRBD2. CDR3 size: 15 residues. Germline lookup yields CDR1 SQVTM and CDR2 ANQGSEA. Unmatched junction bases numbered 5, after V lost 0 bases and J lost 6 bases. CDR3 sequence reads: CSVEDLAGVGNEQFF. The CDR3 region has the DNA TGCAGCGTTGAAGATCTAGCGGGAGTTGGCAATGAGCAGTTCTTC.

The rearrangement links TRBV5-5 to TRBJ1-3, with 9 nucleotides matching TRBD1. J lost 1 base, V lost 4 bases, and 6 bases had no gene match. CDR3 length equals 16 residues. Germline V gene sequence: CDR1 SGHKS, CDR2 YYEKEE (reference sequence). The CDR3 sequence: CASSGWDRVSGNTIYF. The CDR3, as DNA: TGTGCCAGCAGCGGGTGGGACAGGGTGTCTGGAAACACCATATATTTT.

The sample holds a few counts of this clone. CDR3 loop: CASSENLRSEAFF. The CDR3 bases are TGTGCCAGCAGTGAAAACCTCAGGAGTGAAGCTTTCTTT. The chain joins TRBV6-1 to TRBJ1-1; D remains ambiguous. The CDR3 is made up of 13 amino acids. From germline, CDR1 is MNHNS and CDR2 SASEGT. With 2 bases removed from V and 7 bases from J, the gap between germline ends came to 11 bases.

The chain has TRBV4-1 and TRBJ1-5, with a weak D call TRBD1 (6 bases). Germline values: CDR1 MGHRA, CDR2 YSYEKL. CDR3 length equals 15 residues. Trimming shortened V by 0 bases and J by 6 bases, and 12 bases separated the two germline ends. In nucleotides, the CDR3 is TGCGCCAGCAGCCAAGATTGGGGGGCGAGTCAGCCCCAGCATTTT. This encodes CASSQDWGASQPQHF.

This clone was seen a single time. The chain links TRBV2 to TRBJ2-5; D is uncertain. This CDR3 has 13 amino acids. Trimming took off 6 bases at V and 2 bases at J, with 10 bases between the two ends. Germline CDR1 reads SNHLY; CDR2 reads FYNNEI. CDR3: CASSDVLQETQYF. Written as DNA, the CDR3 is TGTGCCAGCAGCGACGTTCTGCAAGAGACCCAGTACTTC.

The rearrangement links TRBV6-5 to TRBJ2-7; possible D gene TRBD2, 6 bases. Germline V gene data show CDR1 as MNHEY and CDR2 as SVGAGI. CDR3 length: 14 amino acids. The germline V and J ends were trimmed by 6 bases and 0 bases, with 12 bases remaining between them. The CDR3 DNA sequence: TGTGCCAGCAGCCAGACCGGGGGCTCCTACGAGCAGTACTTC. Translating it yields CASSQTGGSYEQYF.

The rearrangement links TRBV6-4 to TRBJ1-4, with D possibly being TRBD1 (6 bases). Germline CDR1 MRHNA, CDR2 SNTAGT. V lost 10 bases to trimming and J lost 3 bases, with 12 bases between them. The CDR3 is made up of 13 amino acids. The CDR3 loop reads CANVTGPNEKLFF. CDR3 nucleotides: TGTGCCAACGTTACAGGGCCTAATGAAAAACTGTTTTTT.

The genes are TRBV18 and TRBJ2-3; D gene uncertain. From germline, CDR1 is KGHSH and CDR2 LQKENI. V lost 2 bases and J 6 bases, leaving 12 bases between the germline ends. The CDR3 covers 14 residues. DNA of the CDR3: TGTGCCAGCTCACCAAGTGCCGCCGGTGATACGCAGTATTTT. Translation: CASSPSAAGDTQYF.